A selection of T cell receptor beta chains follows, all from one sample in a study of blood T cell repertoires in COVID-19. The method was immunoSEQ multiplex PCR; TCRdb's version includes in-frame clones alone and lacks a portion of them. The sample lists 40,000 or so clones; 70% to 90% were seen once. The specimen sequenced was peripheral blood. All receptors derive from a human donor in a cohort sampled during active COVID-19. Both conserved end residues are part of each CDR3. A D gene is named only where the DNA matches it firmly. Expanded clones get a size class; other rows say once, few or many, or leave the size out.

>TRBD2|TRBJ2-5|-|TRBV3-1/TRBV3-2
TGTGCCAGCAGCCAAGGGGCATGGACTAGCCAAGAGACCCAGTACTTC
CASSQGAWTSQETQYF
>TRBD2|TRBJ2-5|-|TRBV11-3
TGTGCCAGCAGCTTATCTAGCGGGGTGTCAGAGACCCAGTACTTC
CASSLSSGVSETQYF
>-|TRBJ2-5|-|TRBV5-1
TGCGCCAGCAGCTTGGCGCAGGGTTTAGAAGAGACCCAGTACTTC
CASSLAQGLEETQYF
>TRBD1|TRBJ2-5|-|TRBV14
TGTGCCAGCAGCCAAGGGGGGACAGTCCAAGAGACCCAGTACTTC
CASSQGGTVQETQYF
>TRBD1|TRBJ2-7|few|TRBV2
TGTGCCAGCAGTCCCCGCAACAGGGGGCAGTACGAGCAGTACTTC
CASSPRNRGQYEQYF
>-|TRBJ2-3|-|TRBV4-1
TGCGCCAGCAGCCAAGACATGGGCAGGGTAACGCAGTATTTT
CASSQDMGRVTQYF
>-|TRBJ2-2|-|TRBV3-1/TRBV3-2
TGTGCCAGCAGCCACGGGTGGGCAGGGAAGGTCGGGGAGCTGTTTTTT
CASSHGWAGKVGELFF
>TRBD2|TRBJ2-7|-|TRBV7-2
TGTGCCAGCAGCTTAGTAGCGGGGGGTACCTACGAGCAGTACTTC
CASSLVAGGTYEQYF
>-|TRBJ2-3|-|TRBV6-2/TRBV6-3
TGTGCCAGCAGTTACTCGAGAATAGATACGCAGTATTTT
CASSYSRIDTQYF
>-|TRBJ2-3|-|TRBV29-1
TGCAGCGTTACCGGAAGCGGATACACAGATACGCAGTATTTT
CSVTGSGYTDTQYF
>-|TRBJ1-6|-|TRBV20-1
TGCAGTGCTAGTGAACAGGGAGAAAGGGTGGGTTCACCCCTCCACTTT
CSASEQGERVGSPLHF
>-|TRBJ1-2|-|TRBV20-1
TGCAGTGCTCAACTTTATGGCTACACCTTC
CSAQLYGYTF
>-|TRBJ1-1|few|TRBV12-3/TRBV12-4
TGTGCCAGCAGTTTTCAGGAGAACACTGAAGCTTTCTTT
CASSFQENTEAFF
>-|TRBJ1-6|few|TRBV27
TGTGCCAGCAGTTTATCGCCGGGTAATTCACCCCTCCACTTT
CASSLSPGNSPLHF
>TRBD1|TRBJ2-2|-|TRBV3-1/TRBV3-2
TGTGCCAGCAGCCTACTGGACAGGGGGCCCACCGGGGAGCTGTTTTTT
CASSLLDRGPTGELFF
>TRBD1|TRBJ1-2|-|TRBV4-1
TGCGCCAGCAGCCAAGAAACGGGACAGAACTCCTATGGCTACACCTTC
CASSQETGQNSYGYTF
>-|TRBJ2-5|-|TRBV7-2
TGTGCCAGCAGCTTAGCTAGCGGCCAAGAGACCCAGTACTTC
CASSLASGQETQYF
>TRBD2|TRBJ2-1|-|TRBV19
TGTGCCAGTAGTATACTAGCGGGGGGGAGCTCCTACAATGAGCAGTTCTTC
CASSILAGGSSYNEQFF
>-|TRBJ2-3|few|TRBV5-1
TGCGCCAGCAGCCCAGGGAGGCCCCCAGATACGCAGTATTTT
CASSPGRPPDTQYF
>TRBD1|TRBJ2-1|-|TRBV9
TGTGCCAGCAGCGTCCCTTCGACAGGGGAGCAGTTCTTC
CASSVPSTGEQFF
>-|TRBJ2-5|-|TRBV12-3/TRBV12-4
TGTGCCAGCAGTTTAGCCCGGGAGACCCAGTACTTC
CASSLARETQYF
>-|TRBJ2-3|-|TRBV12-3/TRBV12-4
TGTGCCAGCAGTTTAGTCGGCAGGGATCCGCAGTATTTT
CASSLVGRDPQYF
>-|TRBJ1-2|-|TRBV12-3/TRBV12-4
TGTGCCAGCAGGGGAGGGTTCTATGGCTACACCTTC
CASRGGFYGYTF
>TRBD2|TRBJ2-5|-|TRBV24-1
TGTGCCACCAGTGATTCCAGCGGGGGGCACCAAGAGACCCAGTACTTC
CATSDSSGGHQETQYF
>-|TRBJ1-4|-|TRBV5-4
TGTGCCAGCAGCTTGGAGGCAGGGGCTAATGAAAAACTGTTTTTT
CASSLEAGANEKLFF
>-|TRBJ2-6|-|TRBV7-9
TGTGCCAGCAGCATCTCAGGGGTGGGGGCCAACGTCCTGACTTTC
CASSISGVGANVLTF
>TRBD1|TRBJ1-1|-|TRBV2
TGTGCCGGAAAAACTACAGGGGGCTCGAACACTGAAGCTTTCTTT
CAGKTTGGSNTEAFF
>-|TRBJ2-5|-|TRBV27
TGTGCTACCCAAAGGACCGGGATACAAGAGACCCAGTACTTC
CATQRTGIQETQYF
>TRBD1|TRBJ2-5|-|TRBV6-5
TGTGCCAGCAGTCGGGACAGTCTAGAGACCCAGTACTTC
CASSRDSLETQYF
>-|TRBJ2-2|-|TRBV10-3
TGTGCCATCAGTGAGTCGGGGGGGAACACCGGGGAGCTGTTTTTT
CAISESGGNTGELFF
>-|TRBJ2-1|once|TRBV4-1
TGCGCCAGCAGCCAAAGTGAGCTAAGGGGTGCTGAGCAGTTCTTC
CASSQSELRGAEQFF
>-|TRBJ1-6|few|TRBV9
TGTGCCAGCAGCGTAGATGGAGGTTTAAATTCACCCCTCCACTTT
CASSVDGGLNSPLHF
>-|TRBJ2-7|-|TRBV5-1
TGCGCCAGCAGCTCCCTTGGAAGGGGAGGAGACGAGCAGTACTTC
CASSSLGRGGDEQYF
>-|TRBJ1-1|-|TRBV7-2
TGTGCCAGCAAACTAGGGGGTAGAAGGCACACTGAAGCTTTCTTT
CASKLGGRRHTEAFF
>TRBD1|TRBJ2-5|-|TRBV10-2
TGCGCCAGCAAGACAGGGTCGGCGACCCAGTACTTC
CASKTGSATQYF
>-|TRBJ1-1|-|TRBV5-4
TGTGCCAGCTCTCGATGGGGCGGTACTGAAGCTTTCTTT
CASSRWGGTEAFF
>TRBD1|TRBJ1-4|-|TRBV15
TGTGCCACCAGCAACGATGGACAGGGATGGGAAAAACTGTTTTTT
CATSNDGQGWEKLFF